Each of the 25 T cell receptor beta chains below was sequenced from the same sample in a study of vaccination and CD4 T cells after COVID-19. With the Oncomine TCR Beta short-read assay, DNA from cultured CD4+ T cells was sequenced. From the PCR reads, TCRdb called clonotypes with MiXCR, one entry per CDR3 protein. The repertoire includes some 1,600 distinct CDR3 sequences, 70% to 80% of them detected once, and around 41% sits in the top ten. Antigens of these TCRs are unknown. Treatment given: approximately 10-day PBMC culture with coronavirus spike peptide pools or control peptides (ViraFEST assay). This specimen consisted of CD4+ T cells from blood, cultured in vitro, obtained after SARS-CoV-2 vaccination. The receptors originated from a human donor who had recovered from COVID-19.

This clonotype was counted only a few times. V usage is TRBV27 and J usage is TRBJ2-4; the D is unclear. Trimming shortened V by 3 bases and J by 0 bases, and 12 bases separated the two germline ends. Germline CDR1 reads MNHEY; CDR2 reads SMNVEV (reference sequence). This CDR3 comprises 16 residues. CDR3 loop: CASSLTSAVAKNIQYF. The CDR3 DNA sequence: TGTGCCAGCAGTTTGACATCTGCAGTAGCCAAAAACATTCAGTACTTC.

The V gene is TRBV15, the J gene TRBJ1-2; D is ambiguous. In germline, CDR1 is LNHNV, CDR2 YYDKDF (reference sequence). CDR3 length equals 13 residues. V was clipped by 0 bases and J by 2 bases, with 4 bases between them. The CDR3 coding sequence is TGTGCCACCAGCAGAGATCGGAACTATGGCTACACCTTC. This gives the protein CATSRDRNYGYTF. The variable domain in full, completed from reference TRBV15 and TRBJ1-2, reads DAMVIQNPRYQVTQFGKPVTLSCSQTLNHNVMYWYQQKSSQAPKLLFHYYDKDFNNEADTPDNFQSRRPNTSFCFLDIRSPGLGDTAMYLCATSRDRNYGYTFGSGTRLTVV.

The CDR3 spells CASSKGRGGAKEETQYF. For the CDR3, the DNA is TGTGCCAGCAGCAAGGGGAGGGGCGGTGCTAAAGAAGAGACCCAGTACTTC. The V call is TRBV7-2, the J call TRBJ2-5; 7 bases align to TRBD2. Germline loops: CDR1 SGHTA, CDR2 FQGNSA. Unmatched junction bases numbered 15, after V lost 5 bases and J lost 3 bases. This CDR3 region has 17 residues.

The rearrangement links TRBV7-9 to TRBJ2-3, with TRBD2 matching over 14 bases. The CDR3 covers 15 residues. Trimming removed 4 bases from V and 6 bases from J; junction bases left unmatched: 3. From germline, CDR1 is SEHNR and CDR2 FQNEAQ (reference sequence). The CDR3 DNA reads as TGTGCCAGCAGCTCTCGGACTAGCGGGGGGGATACGCAGTATTTT. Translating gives CASSSRTSGGDTQYF. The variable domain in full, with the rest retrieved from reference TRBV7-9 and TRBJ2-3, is DTGVSQNPRHKITKRGQNVTFRCDPISEHNRLYWYRQTLGQGPEFLTYFQNEAQLEKSRLLSDRFSAERPKGSFSTLEIQRTEQGDSAMYLCASSSRTSGGDTQYFGPGTRLTVL.

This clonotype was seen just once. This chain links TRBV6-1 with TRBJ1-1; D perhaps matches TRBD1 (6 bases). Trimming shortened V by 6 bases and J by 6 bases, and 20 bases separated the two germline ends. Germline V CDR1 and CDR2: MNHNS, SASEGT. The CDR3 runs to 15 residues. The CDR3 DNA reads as TGTGCCAGCAGAGAGCCCAGGGGTGTGGGAGCTGAAGCTTTCTTT. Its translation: CASREPRGVGAEAFF.

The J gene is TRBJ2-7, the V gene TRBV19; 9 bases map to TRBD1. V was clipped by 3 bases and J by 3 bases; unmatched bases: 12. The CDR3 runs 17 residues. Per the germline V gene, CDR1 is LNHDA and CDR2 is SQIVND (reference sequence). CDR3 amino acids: CASSMGDRVGTRYEQYF. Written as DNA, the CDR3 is TGTGCCAGTAGTATGGGGGACAGGGTAGGGACGCGCTACGAGCAGTACTTC. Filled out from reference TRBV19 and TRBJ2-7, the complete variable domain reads DGGITQSPKYLFRKEGQNVTLSCEQNLNHDAMYWYRQDPGQGLRLIYYSQIVNDFQKGDIAEGYSVSREKKESFPLTVTSAQKNPTAFYLCASSMGDRVGTRYEQYFGPGTRLTVT.

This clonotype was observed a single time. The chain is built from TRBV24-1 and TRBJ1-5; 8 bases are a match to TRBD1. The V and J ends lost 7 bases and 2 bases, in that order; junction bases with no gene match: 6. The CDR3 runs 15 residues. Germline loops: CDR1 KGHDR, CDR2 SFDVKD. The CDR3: CATRWTGNGNQPQHF. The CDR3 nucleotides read TGTGCCACCAGATGGACAGGGAATGGCAATCAGCCCCAGCATTTT.

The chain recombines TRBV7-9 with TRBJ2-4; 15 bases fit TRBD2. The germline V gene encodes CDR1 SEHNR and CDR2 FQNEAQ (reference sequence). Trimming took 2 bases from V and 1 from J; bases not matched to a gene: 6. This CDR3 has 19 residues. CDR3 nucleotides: TGTGCCAGCAGCTTAACGTGGACTAGCGGGAGGGTGGCCAAAAACATTCAGTACTTC. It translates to CASSLTWTSGRVAKNIQYF.

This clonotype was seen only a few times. The CDR3 here is CSARIGGYSNQPQHF. The CDR3 DNA is TGCAGTGCCCGTATCGGGGGCTATAGCAATCAGCCCCAGCATTTT. The J gene is TRBJ1-5, the V gene TRBV20-1, with D possibly TRBD1 on 6 matching bases. CDR1 is DFQATT, CDR2 SNEGSKA, per germline (reference sequence). The CDR3 extends over 15 amino acids. Trimming stripped 6 bases from V and 0 bases from J, with 15 bases between.

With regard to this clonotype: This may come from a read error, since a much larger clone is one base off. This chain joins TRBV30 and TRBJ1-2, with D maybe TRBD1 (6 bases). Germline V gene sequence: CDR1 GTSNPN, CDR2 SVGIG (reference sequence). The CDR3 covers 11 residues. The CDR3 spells CAWKTGFGDTF. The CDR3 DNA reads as TGTGCCTGGAAAACAGGGTTTGGCGACACCTTC.

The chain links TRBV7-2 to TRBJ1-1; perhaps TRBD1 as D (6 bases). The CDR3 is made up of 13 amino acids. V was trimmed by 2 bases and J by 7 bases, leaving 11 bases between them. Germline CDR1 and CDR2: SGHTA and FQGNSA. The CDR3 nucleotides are TGTGCCAGCAGCTTACACCGGACAGTTGAAGCTTTCTTT. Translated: CASSLHRTVEAFF.

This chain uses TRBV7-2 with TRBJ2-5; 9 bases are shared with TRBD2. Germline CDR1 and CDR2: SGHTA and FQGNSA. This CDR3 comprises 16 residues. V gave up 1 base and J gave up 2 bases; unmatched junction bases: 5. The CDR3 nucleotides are TGTGCCAGCAGCTTAGGGACTAGCGCTAAGCAAGAGACCCAGTACTTC. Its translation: CASSLGTSAKQETQYF.

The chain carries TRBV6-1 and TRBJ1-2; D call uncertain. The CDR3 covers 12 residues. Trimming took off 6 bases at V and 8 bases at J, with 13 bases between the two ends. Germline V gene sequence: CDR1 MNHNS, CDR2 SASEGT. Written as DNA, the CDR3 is TGTGCCAGCAGCCCCGGGCCCCTAGGCTACACCTTC. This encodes CASSPGPLGYTF.

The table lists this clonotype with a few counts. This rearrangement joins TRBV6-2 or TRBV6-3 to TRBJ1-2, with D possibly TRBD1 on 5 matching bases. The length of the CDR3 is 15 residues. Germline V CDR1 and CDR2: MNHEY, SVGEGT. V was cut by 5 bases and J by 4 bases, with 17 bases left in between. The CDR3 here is CASSLDRRATYGYTF. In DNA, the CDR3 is TGTGCCAGCAGTCTCGACCGCAGGGCTACCTATGGCTACACCTTC.

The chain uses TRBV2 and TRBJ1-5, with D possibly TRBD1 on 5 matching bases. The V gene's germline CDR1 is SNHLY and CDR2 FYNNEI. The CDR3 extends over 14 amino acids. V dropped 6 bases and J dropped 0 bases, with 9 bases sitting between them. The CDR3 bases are TGTGCCAGCAGCGCGACAGATAGCAATCAGCCCCAGCATTTT. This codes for CASSATDSNQPQHF.

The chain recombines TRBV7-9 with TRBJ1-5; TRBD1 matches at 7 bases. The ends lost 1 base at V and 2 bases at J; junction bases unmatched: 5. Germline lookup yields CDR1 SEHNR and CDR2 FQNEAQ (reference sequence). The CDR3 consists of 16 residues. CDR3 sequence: CASSLGTTGRNQPQHF. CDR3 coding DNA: TGTGCCAGCAGCTTAGGGACGACAGGGCGCAATCAGCCCCAGCATTTT. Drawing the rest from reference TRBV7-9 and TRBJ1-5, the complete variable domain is DTGVSQNPRHKITKRGQNVTFRCDPISEHNRLYWYRQTLGQGPEFLTYFQNEAQLEKSRLLSDRFSAERPKGSFSTLEIQRTEQGDSAMYLCASSLGTTGRNQPQHFGDGTRLSIL.

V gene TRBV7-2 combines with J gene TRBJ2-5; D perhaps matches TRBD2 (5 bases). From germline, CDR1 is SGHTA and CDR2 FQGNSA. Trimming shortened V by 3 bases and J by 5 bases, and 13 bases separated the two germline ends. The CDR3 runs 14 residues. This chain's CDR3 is CASSFGLKDETQYF. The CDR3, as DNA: TGTGCCAGCAGCTTCGGACTCAAAGATGAGACCCAGTACTTC.

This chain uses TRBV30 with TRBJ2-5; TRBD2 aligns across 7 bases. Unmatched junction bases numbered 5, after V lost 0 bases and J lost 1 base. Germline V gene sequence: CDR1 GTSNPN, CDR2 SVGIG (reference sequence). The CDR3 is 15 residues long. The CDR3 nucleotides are TGTGCCTGGAGTGTACAAGCGGGGCGCCAAGAGACCCAGTACTTC. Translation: CAWSVQAGRQETQYF.

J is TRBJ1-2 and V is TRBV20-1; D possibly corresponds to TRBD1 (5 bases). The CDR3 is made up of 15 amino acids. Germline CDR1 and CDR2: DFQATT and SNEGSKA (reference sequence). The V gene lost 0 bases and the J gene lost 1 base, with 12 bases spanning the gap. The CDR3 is CSAREGRQFNYGYTF. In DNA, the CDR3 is TGCAGTGCTAGAGAAGGGAGACAGTTTAACTATGGCTACACCTTC.

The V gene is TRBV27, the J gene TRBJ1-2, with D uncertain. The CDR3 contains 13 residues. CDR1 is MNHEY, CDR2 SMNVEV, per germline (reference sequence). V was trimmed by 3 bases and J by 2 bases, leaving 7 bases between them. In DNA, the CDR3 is TGTGCCAGCAGTTTTCGAGGGAACTATGGCTACACCTTC. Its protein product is CASSFRGNYGYTF.

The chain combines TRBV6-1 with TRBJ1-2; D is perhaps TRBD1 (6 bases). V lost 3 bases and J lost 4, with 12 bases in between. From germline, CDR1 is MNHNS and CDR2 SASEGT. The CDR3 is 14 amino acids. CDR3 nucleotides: TGTGCCAGCAGTGACAGGGGTGGGCCCTATGGCTACACCTTC. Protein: CASSDRGGPYGYTF.

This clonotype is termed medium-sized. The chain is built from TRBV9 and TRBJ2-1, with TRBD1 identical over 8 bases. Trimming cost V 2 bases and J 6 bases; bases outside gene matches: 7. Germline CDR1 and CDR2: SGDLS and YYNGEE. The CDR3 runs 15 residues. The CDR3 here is CASSVQGAHTNEQFF. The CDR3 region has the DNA TGTGCCAGCAGCGTTCAGGGGGCGCATACCAATGAGCAGTTCTTC.

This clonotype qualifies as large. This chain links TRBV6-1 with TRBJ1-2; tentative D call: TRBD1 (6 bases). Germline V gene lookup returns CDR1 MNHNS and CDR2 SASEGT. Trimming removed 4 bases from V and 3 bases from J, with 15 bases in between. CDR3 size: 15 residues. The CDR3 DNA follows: TGTGCCAGCAGTGTCTCGGACAGATCATACTATGGCTACACCTTC. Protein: CASSVSDRSYYGYTF.

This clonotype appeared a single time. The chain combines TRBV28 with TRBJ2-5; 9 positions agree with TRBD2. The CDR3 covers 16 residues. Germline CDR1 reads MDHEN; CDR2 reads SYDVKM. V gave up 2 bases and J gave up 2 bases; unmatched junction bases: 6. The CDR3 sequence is CASSLMGLAVQETQYF. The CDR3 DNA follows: TGTGCCAGCAGTTTAATGGGACTAGCCGTTCAAGAGACCCAGTACTTC.

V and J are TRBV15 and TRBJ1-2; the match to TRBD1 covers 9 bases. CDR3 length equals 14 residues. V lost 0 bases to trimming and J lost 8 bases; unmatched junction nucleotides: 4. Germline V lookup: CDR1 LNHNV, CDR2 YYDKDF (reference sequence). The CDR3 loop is CATSRDRQGVGYTF. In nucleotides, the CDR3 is TGTGCCACCAGCAGAGATCGACAGGGGGTCGGCTACACCTTC.